This passage covers 24 T cell receptor beta chains from one sample sequenced in a study of shared clonotypes between healthy human individuals (dated by TCRdb to about 2020). Libraries were constructed by the immunoSEQ multiplex PCR assay. TCRdb's version of the immuneACCESS table is confined to in-frame rearrangements and falls short of the full clone set. An unresolved V gene accounts for under half of the shortfall where checked; the remainder is of unknown origin. This sample comprises some 2,500,000 clones, 85% to 95% of them detected only once. Approximately 0.39% of the sample is in the top ten clones. Material for sequencing was naive CD4+ T cells from PBMCs. The sample's cell subset or site label, in plain terms: CD45RA+ positively selected. All receptors derive from a man aged 18 to 29 in good health. Some clones in this sample may be carry-over from other donors' samples.

The chain links TRBV5-6 to TRBJ2-7; D tentatively fits TRBD1 or TRBD2 (5 bases each). Germline V gene lookup returns CDR1 SGHDT and CDR2 YYEEEE. The CDR3 spans 14 residues. V lost 3 bases and J 2 bases, leaving 12 bases between the germline ends. CDR3 in DNA: TGTGCCAGCAGCTCGATTGGGGGTACCTACGAGCAGTACTTC. It specifies CASSSIGGTYEQYF.

The gene calls are TRBV11-2 and TRBJ2-4, with D unclear. Between the trimmed V and J ends, which lost 1 base and 8 bases, there was a span of 15 bases. Looked up from germline, CDR1 is SGHAT and CDR2 is FQNNGV. This CDR3 contains 15 residues. CDR3 in amino acids: CASSLVSGDGDIQYF. CDR3 DNA sequence: TGTGCCAGCAGCTTAGTATCTGGGGATGGGGACATTCAGTACTTC.

The chain has TRBV5-1 and TRBJ2-3; D is unclear. The V and J ends lost 5 bases and 0 bases respectively, with 10 bases between them. Per germline, CDR1 SGHRS and CDR2 YFSETQ. The CDR3 contains 14 residues. The CDR3 here is CASRDVSSTDTQYF. The CDR3 nucleotides read TGCGCCAGCAGGGACGTCTCTAGCACAGATACGCAGTATTTT.

The rearrangement joins TRBV5-1 to TRBJ2-7; 13 bases line up with TRBD2. The CDR3 has 14 amino acids. The germline CDR1 and CDR2 sequences are SGHRS and YFSETQ. The junction had 4 bases not matched to a gene; V was cut back by 3 bases and J by 7 bases. The CDR3 here is CASSSTSGRWEQYF. The CDR3 nucleotides are TGCGCCAGCAGCTCGACTAGCGGGAGGTGGGAGCAGTACTTC.

The V gene is TRBV25-1, the J gene TRBJ2-7; 7 nucleotides match TRBD1. The germline gives CDR1 MGHDK, CDR2 SYGVNS. The CDR3 loop spans 14 amino acids. V lost 5 bases and J lost 2; bases outside the gene matches: 6. The CDR3 region is CASSLTGVAYEQYF. CDR3 coding DNA: TGTGCCAGCAGTTTAACAGGGGTGGCCTACGAGCAGTACTTC.

Worth noting for this clone: At the DNA level, this CDR3 is encoded by other sequences in the same sample as well. The chain employs TRBV7-2 and TRBJ2-3; possibly TRBD2 for D (6 bases). The CDR3 runs 15 residues. V was trimmed by 0 bases and J by 0 bases, leaving 7 bases between them. Germline CDR1 and CDR2: SGHTA and FQGNSA. In DNA form, the CDR3 reads TGTGCCAGCAGCTTAGCGGGACTTAGCACAGATACGCAGTATTTT. This translates into CASSLAGLSTDTQYF.

The chain uses TRBV28 and TRBJ1-1; D remains unclear. This CDR3 is 14 amino acids long. Germline-derived CDR1 and CDR2 are MDHEN and SYDVKM. Trimming left V 3 bases short and J 1 base short, with 9 bases between. CDR3 sequence (DNA): TGTGCCAGCAGTTTTATTCGGGGGAACACTGAAGCTTTCTTT. Its protein product is CASSFIRGNTEAFF.

This clone appeared once. The rearrangement links TRBV5-1 to TRBJ1-4, with D tentatively TRBD1 (6 bases). This CDR3 is built from 15 residues. CDR1 and CDR2 from the germline V gene are SGHRS and YFSETQ. V was shortened by 1 base and J by 7 bases, with 14 bases between the two germline ends. The DNA of the CDR3 is TGCGCCAGCAGCTTGATGGCAGGGGCATCTGAAAAACTGTTTTTT. It specifies CASSLMAGASEKLFF.

The CDR3 is CASSYLAGVDNEQFF. In nucleotides, the CDR3 is TGCGCCAGCAGCTATCTAGCGGGAGTGGACAATGAGCAGTTCTTC. V usage is TRBV5-1 and J usage is TRBJ2-1; TRBD2 agrees at 10 bases. Trimming cost V 3 bases and J 5 bases; bases outside gene matches: 5. Per the germline V gene, CDR1 is SGHRS and CDR2 is YFSETQ. There are 15 residues in the CDR3.

The rearrangement links TRBV5-1 to TRBJ2-3; 8 bases match TRBD1. CDR1 and CDR2 from the germline V gene are SGHRS and YFSETQ. This CDR3 is 18 amino acids long. V shed 0 bases, J shed 2 bases, and the junction held 11 bases outside the gene matches. CDR3 DNA: TGCGCCAGCAGCTTGGATACTCCCGGGACAGGCTACACAGATACGCAGTATTTT. As protein: CASSLDTPGTGYTDTQYF. The full variable domain, completed using reference TRBV5-1 and TRBJ2-3, is KAGVTQTPRYLIKTRGQQVTLSCSPISGHRSVSWYQQTPGQGLQFLFEYFSETQRNKGNFPGRFSGRQFSNSRSEMNVSTLELGDSALYLCASSLDTPGTGYTDTQYFGPGTRLTVL.

V and J are TRBV18 and TRBJ1-1, with a possible D match to TRBD1 (6 bases). Deletions cut 1 base from V and 7 bases from J, with 13 bases between. Per germline, CDR1 KGHSH and CDR2 LQKENI. The CDR3 extends over 14 amino acids. CDR3 in amino acids: CASSPLGQTIEAFF. CDR3 coding DNA: TGTGCCAGCTCACCACTAGGACAGACGATTGAAGCTTTCTTT.

The V and J genes are TRBV30 and TRBJ2-7; D gene uncertain. V shed 2 bases and J shed 5 bases, with 13 bases lying between them. This CDR3 spans 13 amino acids. Germline values: CDR1 GTSNPN, CDR2 SVGIG (reference sequence). CDR3 nucleotide sequence: TGTGCCTGGAGTCCACAGTTGCTCCACGAGCAGTACTTC. Translated: CAWSPQLLHEQYF.

This chain links TRBV11-2 with TRBJ2-2; possible D gene TRBD1, 6 bases. This CDR3 region has 16 residues. CDR1 SGHAT and CDR2 FQNNGV come from the germline V gene. Trimming stripped 2 bases from V and 1 base from J, with 11 bases between. Here the CDR3 reads CASSLMGAWNTGELFF. The CDR3 nucleotides are TGTGCCAGCAGCTTAATGGGGGCATGGAACACCGGGGAGCTGTTTTTT.

V usage is TRBV10-2 and J usage is TRBJ2-7; 9 bases agree with TRBD1. CDR3 length: 13 amino acids. After removal of 10 bases from V and 3 bases from J, the junction contained 7 bases not matched to a gene. Germline-derived CDR1 and CDR2 are WSHSY and SAAADI. The DNA for the CDR3 is TGCGCCACCAACTTGGGACAGGGCTACGAGCAGTACTTC. It codes for CATNLGQGYEQYF.

A note on this clone: Within the sample, other DNA sequences also encode this same CDR3. The rearrangement links TRBV27 to TRBJ2-7; no firm D call. The CDR3 length is 15 residues. The germline V gene has CDR1 MNHEY and CDR2 SMNVEV (reference sequence). Between the trimmed V and J ends, which lost 2 bases and 2 bases, there was a span of 13 bases. The CDR3 region has the DNA TGTGCCAGCAGTTTACTGGGCGGACCAACCTACGAGCAGTACTTC. Its translation: CASSLLGGPTYEQYF.

Comments on this clone: Other DNA sequences in the sample encode the same CDR3. V and J are TRBV5-4 and TRBJ2-7; D gene uncertain. The CDR3 sequence is 13 residues long. V lost 0 bases and J 1 base, leaving 5 bases between the germline ends. Per the germline V gene, CDR1 is SGHNT and CDR2 is YYREEE (reference sequence). CDR3 sequence reads: CASSLDPSYEQYF. As DNA, the CDR3 is TGTGCCAGCAGCTTGGACCCTTCCTACGAGCAGTACTTC.

Details on this clone: This specimen includes other DNA sequences encoding the same CDR3. The V and J genes are TRBV7-9 and TRBJ1-4; D gene ambiguous. Trimming took 0 bases from V and 8 from J, leaving 10 bases between them. Germline V CDR1 and CDR2: SEHNR, FQNEAQ (reference sequence). The CDR3 totals 14 residues. CDR3 residues: CASSLAGSGEKLFF. In DNA form, the CDR3 reads TGTGCCAGCAGCTTAGCAGGGAGCGGAGAAAAACTGTTTTTT.

The rearrangement joins TRBV11-2 to TRBJ1-4; 7 bases agree with TRBD1. Germline CDR1 SGHAT, CDR2 FQNNGV. The CDR3 has 15 amino acids. J gave up 3 bases and V 5 bases, and 6 bases lay outside the gene matches. DNA of the CDR3: TGTGCCAGCAGCCTAAGGGGACAGCCTAATGAAAAACTGTTTTTT. It yields the protein CASSLRGQPNEKLFF.

The CDR3 DNA is TGCGCCAGCAGCCAAGACTCACTCAGGGGGCGCGACGGCTACACCTTC. Amino acids: CASSQDSLRGRDGYTF. The V call is TRBV4-1, the J call TRBJ1-2, with 8 nucleotides matching TRBD1. CDR1 and CDR2 (germline): MGHRA, YSYEKL. This CDR3 is built from 16 residues. V lost 0 bases, J lost 8 bases, and 11 bases stayed unmatched.

V gene TRBV18 combines with J gene TRBJ2-2, with TRBD1 matching 7 bases. This CDR3 has 16 amino acids. With V trimmed by 6 bases and J by 5 bases, 12 bases remained unmatched. CDR1 is KGHSH and CDR2 is LQKENI in the germline V gene. The CDR3 DNA sequence: TGTGCCAGCTCCCAACAAAGCTACAGGGGAACCGGGGAGCTGTTTTTT. It translates to CASSQQSYRGTGELFF.

In its sample, this clone was seen once. V usage is TRBV7-8 and J usage is TRBJ1-5, with D hard to call. Trimming took off 1 base at V and 9 bases at J, with 10 bases between the two ends. Per germline, CDR1 SGHVS and CDR2 FQNEAQ. CDR3 length: 13 amino acids. In DNA form, the CDR3 reads TGTGCCAGCAGCTTAGGATGGGGTGGGCCCCAGCATTTT. Translated, it gives CASSLGWGGPQHF.

A single count supports this clone. No DNA is shown, since the ends of the CDR3 on it are uncertain; the CDR3 is the one TCRdb lists. The chain couples TRBV27 to TRBJ1-3. The germline V gene encodes CDR1 MNHEY and CDR2 SMNVEV (reference sequence). The CDR3 length is 20 residues, termini included. The CDR3 sequence is CASRLWGIGTVLPRMIYLTF.

This chain joins TRBV27 and TRBJ1-2, with D possibly TRBD1 on 5 matching bases. V lost 5 bases and J 2 bases, leaving 18 bases between the germline ends. This CDR3 contains 16 residues. The germline CDR1 and CDR2 sequences are MNHEY and SMNVEV (reference sequence). CDR3 residues: CASSPIAGKGNYGYTF. As DNA, the CDR3 is TGTGCCAGCAGTCCGATCGCGGGAAAGGGGAACTATGGCTACACCTTC.

The chain joins TRBV11-2 to TRBJ1-1, with 9 bases lining up with TRBD1. The CDR3 is 14 residues long. Trimming at V came to 5 bases and at J to 8 bases, leaving 9 bases not matched to a gene. Germline CDR1 SGHAT, CDR2 FQNNGV. The CDR3 coding sequence is TGTGCCAGCAGCAAATACCGACAGGGGGTAGAAGCTTTCTTT. As protein: CASSKYRQGVEAFF.